The T cell receptor beta chain described here comes from a study of shared clonotypes between healthy human individuals. Using immunoSEQ multiplex PCR, the repertoire was profiled, and TCRdb retains in-frame clones only, with some absent. The sample records some 2 million clones, about 95% being singletons. The sample taken for sequencing was naive CD4+ T cells sorted from blood. Documented subset: CD45RA+ positively selected. The TCR originated in a man aged 18-30 years in good health.

CDR3 bases: TGTGCCAGCAGTATTCCGGGACACCTGATTAATCAGCCCCAGCATTTT. Translated, it gives CASSIPGHLINQPQHF. V and J are TRBV7-3 and TRBJ1-5; tentative D call: TRBD1 (6 bases). Trimming stripped 6 bases from V and 4 bases from J, with 19 bases between. The CDR3 has 16 amino acids. Germline loops: CDR1 SGHTA, CDR2 FQGTGA.